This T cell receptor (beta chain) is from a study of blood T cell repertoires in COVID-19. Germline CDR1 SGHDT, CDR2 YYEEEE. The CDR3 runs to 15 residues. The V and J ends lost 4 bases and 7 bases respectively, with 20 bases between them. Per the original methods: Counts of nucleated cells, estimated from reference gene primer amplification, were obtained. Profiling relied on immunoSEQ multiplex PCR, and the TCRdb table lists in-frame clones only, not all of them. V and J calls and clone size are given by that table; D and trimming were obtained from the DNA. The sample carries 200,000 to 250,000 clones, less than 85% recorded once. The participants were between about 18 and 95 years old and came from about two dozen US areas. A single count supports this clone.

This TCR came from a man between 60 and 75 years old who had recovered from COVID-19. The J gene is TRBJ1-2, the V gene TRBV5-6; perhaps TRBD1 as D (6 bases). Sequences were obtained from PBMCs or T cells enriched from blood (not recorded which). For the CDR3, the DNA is TGTGCCAGCAGCAGCAAACAGGGAGCGATCGGTGGCTACACCTTC. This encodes CASSSKQGAIGGYTF. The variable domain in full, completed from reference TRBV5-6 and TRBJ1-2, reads DAGVTQSPTHLIKTRGQQVTLRCSPKSGHDTVSWYQQALGQGPQFIFQYYEEEERQRGNFPDRFSGHQFPNYSSELNVNALLLGDSALYLCASSSKQGAIGGYTFGSGTRLTVV.